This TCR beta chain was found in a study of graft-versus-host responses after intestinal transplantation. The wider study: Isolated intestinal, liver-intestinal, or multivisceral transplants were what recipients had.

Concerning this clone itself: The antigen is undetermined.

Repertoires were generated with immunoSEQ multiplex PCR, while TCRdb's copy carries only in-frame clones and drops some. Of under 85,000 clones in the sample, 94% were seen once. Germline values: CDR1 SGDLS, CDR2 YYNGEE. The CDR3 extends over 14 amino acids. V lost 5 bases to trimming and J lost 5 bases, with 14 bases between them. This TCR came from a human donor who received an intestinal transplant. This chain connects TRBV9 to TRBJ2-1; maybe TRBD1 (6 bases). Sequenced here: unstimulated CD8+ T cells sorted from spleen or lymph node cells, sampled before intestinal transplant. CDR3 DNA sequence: TGTGCCAGCAGTCAGGGGAGATCGGACAATGAGCAGTTCTTC. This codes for CASSQGRSDNEQFF.